These 20 T cell receptor beta chains originate from one sample sequenced in a study of identical twins. MiXCR was run by TCRdb on the 5' RACE reads, yielding one entry per CDR3 protein. The table records over 600,000 distinct CDR3 sequences, approximately 22% of them present only once. The sample was also linked to a second study, of T cells expressing NK-cell markers.

The specimen was PBMCs. These receptors were obtained from a woman aged 18 to 35 in good health.

The sample holds a few counts of this clonotype. This chain connects TRBV4-3 to TRBJ1-2, with D possibly TRBD1 on 5 matching bases. The CDR3 is made up of 13 amino acids. The V gene lost 0 bases and the J gene lost 4 bases, with 6 bases spanning the gap. Germline CDR1 and CDR2: LGHNA and YSLEER. DNA for the CDR3: TGCGCCAGCAGCCAAGACCAGGGCTATGGCTACACCTTC. The encoded protein is CASSQDQGYGYTF.

For the CDR3, the DNA is TGTGCCAGCAGCCCTGGCCGAGTTAAGGAAAAACTGTTTTTT. Translation gives CASSPGRVKEKLFF. The chain uses TRBV7-2 and TRBJ1-4; no clear D gene. V lost 5 bases to trimming and J lost 8 bases, with 15 bases between them. The CDR3 covers 14 residues. Germline CDR1 is SGHTA and CDR2 is FQGNSA.

There are a few counts of this clonotype. The CDR3: CASTRGAVDTQYF. The CDR3 region has the DNA TGCGCCAGCACACGGGGGGCGGTCGATACGCAGTATTTT. J is TRBJ2-3 and V is TRBV5-1; possibly TRBD2 for D (7 bases). V was trimmed by 6 bases and J by 6 bases, leaving 14 bases between them. The germline V gene has CDR1 SGHRS and CDR2 YFSETQ. This CDR3 is built from 13 residues.

The gene calls are TRBV29-1 and TRBJ2-1, with 10 bases matching TRBD2. The CDR3 runs to 16 residues. Germline V CDR1 and CDR2: SQVTM, ANQGSEA. After removal of 0 bases from V and 6 bases from J, the junction contained 8 bases not matched to a gene. Written as DNA, the CDR3 is TGCAGCGTTGAAGACCCCAGCGGGAGGGGGGGCAATGAGCAGTTCTTC. It translates to CSVEDPSGRGGNEQFF.

The V gene is TRBV20-1, the J gene TRBJ2-1; no reliable D call. Germline V gene data show CDR1 as DFQATT and CDR2 as SNEGSKA (reference sequence). V shed 3 bases and J shed 5 bases, with 5 bases lying between them. The CDR3 sequence is 11 residues long. Written as DNA, the CDR3 is TGCAGTGCTAGTAAGGACAATGAGCAGTTCTTC. Its translation: CSASKDNEQFF.

This clonotype was found a few times. J is TRBJ1-4 and V is TRBV25-1; D might be TRBD1 (6 bases). This CDR3 comprises 12 residues. Per the germline V gene, CDR1 is MGHDK and CDR2 is SYGVNS. V shed 5 bases and J shed 5 bases, with 6 bases lying between them. The CDR3 spells CASSQGNEKLFF. CDR3 DNA: TGTGCCAGCAGTCAGGGGAATGAAAAACTGTTTTTT. Based on the CDR3 plus reference TRBV25-1 and TRBJ1-4, the full variable domain is EADIYQTPRYLVIGTGKKITLECSQTMGHDKMYWYQQDPGMELHLIHYSYGVNSTEKGDLSSESTVSRIRTEHFPLTLESARPSHTSQYLCASSQGNEKLFFGSGTQLSVL.

The chain employs TRBV13 and TRBJ2-5; maybe TRBD2 (6 bases). Trimming removed 5 bases from V and 3 bases from J, with 16 bases in between. Looked up from germline, CDR1 is PRHDT and CDR2 is FYEKMQ (reference sequence). The CDR3 contains 15 residues. The CDR3 nucleotides are TGTGCCAGCAGCGCGCCATCCGGGACTGAAGAGACCCAGTACTTC. Protein sequence: CASSAPSGTEETQYF.

This clonotype was seen ten or more times. V gene TRBV20-1 combines with J gene TRBJ2-1, with 11 positions matching TRBD1. Trimming took 2 bases from V and 6 from J; bases not matched to a gene: 3. This CDR3 is 14 amino acids long. CDR1 and CDR2 from the germline V gene are DFQATT and SNEGSKA (reference sequence). CDR3 in DNA: TGCAGTGCTAGATTCGGGACAGGGGGCAATGAGCAGTTCTTC. Its protein product is CSARFGTGGNEQFF.

In its sample, this clonotype was seen a few times. J is TRBJ1-2 and V is TRBV29-1; D gene uncertain. Germline CDR1 and CDR2: SQVTM and ANQGSEA. CDR3 length: 11 amino acids. V dropped 2 bases and J dropped 8 bases, with 9 bases sitting between them. Here the CDR3 DNA reads TGCAGCGTTGAAACTGAGTTAGGCTACACCTTC. Its translation: CSVETELGYTF. The full variable domain, in which reference TRBV29-1 and TRBJ1-2 provide the parts outside the CDR3, is SAVISQKPSRDICQRGTSLTIQCQVDSQVTMMFWYRQQPGQSLTLIATANQGSEATYESGFVIDKFPISRPNLTFSTLTVSNMSPEDSSIYLCSVETELGYTFGSGTRLTVV.

This clonotype was detected many times. The V gene is TRBV7-2, the J gene TRBJ2-3; no firm D call. CDR1 is SGHTA, CDR2 FQGNSA, per germline. The CDR3 is made up of 14 amino acids. V was cut by 1 base and J by 4 bases, with 9 bases left in between. CDR3 sequence: CASSLEVNSDTQYF. The CDR3, as DNA: TGTGCCAGCAGCTTAGAGGTTAACTCAGATACGCAGTATTTT.

This clonotype occurred a few times. This chain links TRBV7-3 with TRBJ2-3; tentatively, D is TRBD1 (5 bases). CDR1 and CDR2 from the germline V gene are SGHTA and FQGTGA. Trimming stripped 2 bases from V and 5 bases from J, with 8 bases between. The CDR3 length is 13 residues. CDR3 in amino acids: CASSLQGIDTQYF. CDR3 DNA sequence: TGTGCCAGCAGCTTACAGGGAATAGATACGCAGTATTTT. Supplemented by reference TRBV7-3 and TRBJ2-3, the full variable domain reads GAGVSQTPSNKVTEKGKYVELRCDPISGHTALYWYRQSLGQGPEFLIYFQGTGAADDSGLPNDRFFAVRPEGSVSTLKIQRTERGDSAVYLCASSLQGIDTQYFGPGTRLTVL.

This rearrangement joins TRBV12-3 or TRBV12-4 to TRBJ2-3; TRBD2 matches at 7 bases. This CDR3 is built from 15 residues. J lost 3 bases, V lost 3 bases, and 6 bases had no gene match. The CDR3 nucleotides are TGTGCCAGCAGTTTGTCGCGGGAGTATACAGATACGCAGTATTTT. Translation gives CASSLSREYTDTQYF.

This clonotype was detected a few times. The chain is built from TRBV20-1 and TRBJ2-7; tentatively, D is TRBD2 (5 bases). This CDR3 has 17 residues. The V end lost 6 bases, the J end lost 3 bases, and 27 bases lay between the germline ends. Germline values: CDR1 DFQATT, CDR2 SNEGSKA (reference sequence). CDR3 amino acids: CSANPLNRSRGLYEQYF. The CDR3 DNA is TGCAGTGCCAACCCGTTGAATCGCTCTCGCGGGCTCTACGAGCAGTACTTC.

J is TRBJ1-5 and V is TRBV27; D remains unclear. Germline CDR1 and CDR2: MNHEY and SMNVEV (reference sequence). V dropped 6 bases and J dropped 5 bases, with 20 bases sitting between them. The CDR3 has 16 residues. CDR3 bases: TGTGCCAGCAGACCCTACGCGCAGGTTGAGGATCAGCCCCAGCATTTT. Translation gives CASRPYAQVEDQPQHF.

The chain employs TRBV6-2 or TRBV6-3 and TRBJ1-5; D call uncertain. The V end was cut by 2 bases, the J end by 7 bases, with 15 bases between. Germline values: CDR1 MNHEY, CDR2 SVGEGT. The CDR3 consists of 15 residues. CDR3: CASSYPRGGNQPQHF. CDR3 nucleotide sequence: TGTGCCAGCAGTTACCCCCGCGGAGGGAACCAGCCCCAGCATTTT.

This clonotype was detected many times. The rearrangement links TRBV3-1 to TRBJ2-2; 7 bases are shared with TRBD1. J was trimmed by 2 bases and V by 8 bases; bases with no gene match: 5. The CDR3 is 14 amino acids. Germline V gives CDR1 LGHDT, CDR2 YNNKEL (reference sequence). The CDR3 sequence is CASGSGGNTGELFF. The CDR3 region has the DNA TGTGCCAGCGGATCAGGGGGTAACACCGGGGAGCTGTTTTTT.

The rearrangement joins TRBV15 to TRBJ2-1; D may be TRBD2 (6 bases). V lost 9 bases and J 7 bases, leaving 16 bases between the germline ends. The CDR3 is 13 residues long. Per germline, CDR1 LNHNV and CDR2 YYDKDF (reference sequence). The CDR3 nucleotides are TGTGCCACGGTCTTAGCAGGAGGGAATGAGCAGTTCTTC. Encoded protein: CATVLAGGNEQFF.

J is TRBJ2-3 and V is TRBV5-1, with D perhaps matching TRBD1 (6 bases). CDR1 SGHRS and CDR2 YFSETQ come from the germline V gene. There are 15 residues in the CDR3. Trimming removed 2 bases from V and 2 bases from J, with 12 bases in between. Written as DNA, the CDR3 is TGCGCCAGCAGCTTCTTCAGGGGTGACACAGATACGCAGTATTTT. Amino acid sequence: CASSFFRGDTDTQYF.

This clonotype was seen more than once but under ten times. V usage is TRBV12-3 or TRBV12-4 and J usage is TRBJ1-3, with no clear D. Between the trimmed V and J ends, which lost 5 bases and 4 bases, there was a span of 12 bases. CDR3 length: 14 amino acids. Here the CDR3 reads CASSLPDGGNTIYF. The CDR3 nucleotides read TGTGCCAGCAGTCTTCCCGACGGAGGAAACACCATATATTTT.

This clonotype was observed a few times. This chain uses TRBV29-1 with TRBJ1-5, with 8 bases lining up with TRBD1. Germline V lookup: CDR1 SQVTM, CDR2 ANQGSEA. This CDR3 is built from 15 residues. J was trimmed by 0 bases and V by 6 bases; bases with no gene match: 7. The CDR3 loop reads CSVAGTGDSNQPQHF. The CDR3 DNA reads TGCAGCGTAGCCGGGACAGGCGATAGCAATCAGCCCCAGCATTTT.